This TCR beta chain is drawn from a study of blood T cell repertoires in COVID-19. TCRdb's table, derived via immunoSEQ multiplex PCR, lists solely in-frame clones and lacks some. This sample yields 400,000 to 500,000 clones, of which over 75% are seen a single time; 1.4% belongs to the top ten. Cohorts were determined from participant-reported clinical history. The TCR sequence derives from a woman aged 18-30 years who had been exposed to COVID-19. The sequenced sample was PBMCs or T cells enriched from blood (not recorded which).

This CDR3 reads CSASIWAVSTEAFF. CDR3 nucleotide sequence: TGCAGTGCTAGTATCTGGGCAGTAAGCACTGAAGCTTTCTTT. V gene TRBV20-1 combines with J gene TRBJ1-1; no clear D gene. The CDR3 extends over 14 amino acids. Between the trimmed V and J ends, which lost 3 bases and 4 bases, there was a span of 15 bases. The germline CDR1 and CDR2 sequences are DFQATT and SNEGSKA (reference sequence).